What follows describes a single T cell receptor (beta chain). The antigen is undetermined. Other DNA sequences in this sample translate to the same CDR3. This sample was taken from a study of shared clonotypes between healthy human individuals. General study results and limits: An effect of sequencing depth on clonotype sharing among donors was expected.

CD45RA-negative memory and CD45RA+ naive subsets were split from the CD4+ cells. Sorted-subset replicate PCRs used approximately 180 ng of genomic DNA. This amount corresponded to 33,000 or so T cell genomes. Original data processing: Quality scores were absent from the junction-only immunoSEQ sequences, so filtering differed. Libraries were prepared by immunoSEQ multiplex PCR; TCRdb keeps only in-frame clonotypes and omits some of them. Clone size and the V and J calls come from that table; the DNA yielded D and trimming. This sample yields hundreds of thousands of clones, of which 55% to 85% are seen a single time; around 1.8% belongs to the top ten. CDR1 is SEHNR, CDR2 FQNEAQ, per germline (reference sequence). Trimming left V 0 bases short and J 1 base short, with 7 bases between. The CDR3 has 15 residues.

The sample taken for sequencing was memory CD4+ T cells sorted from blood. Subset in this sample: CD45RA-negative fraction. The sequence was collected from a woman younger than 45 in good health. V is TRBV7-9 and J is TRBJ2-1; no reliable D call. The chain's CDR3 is CASSLAQNSYNEQFF. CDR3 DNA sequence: TGTGCCAGCAGCTTAGCCCAGAATTCCTACAATGAGCAGTTCTTC.